This TCR beta chain was recorded in a study of shared clonotypes between healthy human individuals. Study findings and constraints: Among donors, clonotype sharing was expected to be affected by sequencing depth. Of the naive CD4 clonotypes, around 4.8% were shared across several donors.

J lost 1 base, V lost 0 bases, and 12 bases had no gene match. CDR3 length: 19 amino acids. The germline V gene has CDR1 SGHRS and CDR2 YFSETQ. The investigators split CD4+ cells into a CD45RA+ naive subset and a CD45RA-negative memory subset. About this clone: Its antigen is not known.

Assay runs were performed at deep level. The data were produced by immunoSEQ multiplex PCR, yet TCRdb's version contains in-frame clones alone and is incomplete. The repertoire holds 2 million to 2.5 million clones, with 90% to 97% as singletons. The sample taken for sequencing was naive CD4+ T cells sorted from blood. Noted subset: CD45RA+ positively selected. This clonotype was sampled from a man aged 18 to 35 in good health. This chain links TRBV5-1 with TRBJ2-5; 10 nucleotides agree with TRBD2. The CDR3 is CASSLDKLAGLRTQETQYF. DNA of the CDR3: TGCGCCAGCAGCTTGGACAAACTAGCGGGGTTGAGGACCCAAGAGACCCAGTACTTC.